This passage covers 8 T cell receptor beta chains from one sample sequenced in a study of T cell responses to AZD1222 COVID-19 vaccine. Repertoires were generated with immunoSEQ multiplex PCR, while TCRdb's copy carries only in-frame clones and drops some. Among 150,000 or so clones listed, around 93% were seen once. Sequences were derived from peripheral blood, sampled on day 0 of AZD1222 vaccination. These receptors came from an adult in good health.

The chain joins TRBV7-2 to TRBJ2-7; tentatively, D is TRBD2 (6 bases). V gave up 6 bases and J gave up 2 bases, with 17 bases separating them. This CDR3 spans 15 amino acids. Germline V gene data show CDR1 as SGHTA and CDR2 as FQGNSA. As DNA, the CDR3 is TGTGCCAGCAGTCCAAGGGCTAGCGCACCCTACGAGCAGTACTTC. It is translated as CASSPRASAPYEQYF. Variable domain in full (rest from reference TRBV7-2 and TRBJ2-7): GAGVSQSPSNKVTEKGKDVELRCDPISGHTALYWYRQSLGQGLEFLIYFQGNSAPDKSGLPSDRFSAERTGGSVSTLTIQRTQQEDSAVYLCASSPRASAPYEQYFGPGTRLTVT.

CDR3 DNA sequence: TGTGCCAGTAGTATAGTTTCCCAGGGAAACTATGGCTACACCTTC. Encoded protein: CASSIVSQGNYGYTF. The chain carries TRBV19 and TRBJ1-2; TRBD1 might be the D (5 bases). The CDR3 runs to 15 residues. The germline gives CDR1 LNHDA, CDR2 SQIVND (reference sequence). V lost 1 base, J lost 2 bases, and 11 bases lay in between.

The CDR3 DNA follows: TGTGCCAGTACCTTAATTGGGACAGGGGAAGCTTTCTTT. Protein sequence: CASTLIGTGEAFF. V and J are TRBV19 and TRBJ1-1, with 9 bases lining up with TRBD1. The germline gives CDR1 LNHDA, CDR2 SQIVND (reference sequence). This CDR3 comprises 13 residues. Trimming at V came to 7 bases and at J to 8 bases, leaving 8 bases not matched to a gene.

Here the CDR3 reads CASSSTLAYEQYF. CDR3 DNA: TGTGCCAGCAGCTCAACCCTCGCCTACGAGCAGTACTTC. The V and J genes are TRBV13 and TRBJ2-7; D is undetermined. V was clipped by 4 bases and J by 2 bases, with 9 bases between them. CDR1 is PRHDT and CDR2 is FYEKMQ in the germline V gene (reference sequence). The CDR3 covers 13 residues.

The chain has TRBV20-1 and TRBJ2-7; the D gene is possibly TRBD2 (5 bases). Deletions cut 3 bases from V and 6 bases from J, with 12 bases between. The CDR3 spans 12 residues. Germline V gene sequence: CDR1 DFQATT, CDR2 SNEGSKA (reference sequence). The CDR3 protein is CSASLYRGEQYF. The CDR3 DNA reads TGCAGTGCTAGTCTCTATCGGGGCGAGCAGTACTTC.

For the CDR3, the DNA is TGTGCCACCAGTGATGCGACAGGGCCTAGCAATCAGCCCCAGCATTTT. It yields the protein CATSDATGPSNQPQHF. The rearrangement uses TRBV24-1 and TRBJ1-5; 7 bases align to TRBD1. The CDR3 extends over 16 amino acids. Germline V gives CDR1 KGHDR, CDR2 SFDVKD. The ends lost 3 bases at V and 0 bases at J; junction bases unmatched: 4.

This rearrangement joins TRBV7-9 to TRBJ1-4; 8 positions match TRBD1. With V trimmed by 5 bases and J by 7 bases, 6 bases remained unmatched. This CDR3 comprises 14 residues. Germline CDR1 is SEHNR and CDR2 is FQNEAQ (reference sequence). The DNA of the CDR3 is TGTGCCAGCAGCCCCCAGACAGGGGTTGAAAAACTGTTTTTT. This gives the protein CASSPQTGVEKLFF.

The chain uses TRBV29-1 and TRBJ2-1; no clear D gene. Trimming removed 4 bases at V and 10 bases at J, with 17 bases between. The CDR3 is 13 amino acids. The V gene's germline CDR1 is SQVTM and CDR2 ANQGSEA. The chain's CDR3 is CSVGKTQVGEQFF. As DNA, the CDR3 is TGCAGCGTTGGAAAGACCCAGGTAGGAGAGCAGTTCTTC.